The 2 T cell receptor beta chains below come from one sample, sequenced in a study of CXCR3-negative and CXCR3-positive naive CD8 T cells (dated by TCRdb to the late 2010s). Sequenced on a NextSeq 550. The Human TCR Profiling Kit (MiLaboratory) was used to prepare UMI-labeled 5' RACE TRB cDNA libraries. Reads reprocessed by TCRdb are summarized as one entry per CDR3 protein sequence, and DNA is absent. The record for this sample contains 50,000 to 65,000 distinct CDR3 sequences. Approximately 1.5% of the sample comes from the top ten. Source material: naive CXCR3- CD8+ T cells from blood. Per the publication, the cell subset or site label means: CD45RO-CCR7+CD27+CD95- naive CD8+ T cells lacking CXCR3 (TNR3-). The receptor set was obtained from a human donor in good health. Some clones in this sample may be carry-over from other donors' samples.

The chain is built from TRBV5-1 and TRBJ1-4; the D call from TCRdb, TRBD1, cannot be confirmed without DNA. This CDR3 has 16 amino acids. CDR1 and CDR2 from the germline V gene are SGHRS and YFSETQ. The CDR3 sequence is CASSLETGPQNEKLFF. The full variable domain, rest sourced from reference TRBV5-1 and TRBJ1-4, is KAGVTQTPRYLIKTRGQQVTLSCSPISGHRSVSWYQQTPGQGLQFLFEYFSETQRNKGNFPGRFSGRQFSNSRSEMNVSTLELGDSALYLCASSLETGPQNEKLFFGSGTQLSVL.

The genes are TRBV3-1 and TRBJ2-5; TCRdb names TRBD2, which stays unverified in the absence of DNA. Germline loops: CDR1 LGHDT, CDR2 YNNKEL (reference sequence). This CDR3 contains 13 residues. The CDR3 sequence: CASSLSSPETQYF.